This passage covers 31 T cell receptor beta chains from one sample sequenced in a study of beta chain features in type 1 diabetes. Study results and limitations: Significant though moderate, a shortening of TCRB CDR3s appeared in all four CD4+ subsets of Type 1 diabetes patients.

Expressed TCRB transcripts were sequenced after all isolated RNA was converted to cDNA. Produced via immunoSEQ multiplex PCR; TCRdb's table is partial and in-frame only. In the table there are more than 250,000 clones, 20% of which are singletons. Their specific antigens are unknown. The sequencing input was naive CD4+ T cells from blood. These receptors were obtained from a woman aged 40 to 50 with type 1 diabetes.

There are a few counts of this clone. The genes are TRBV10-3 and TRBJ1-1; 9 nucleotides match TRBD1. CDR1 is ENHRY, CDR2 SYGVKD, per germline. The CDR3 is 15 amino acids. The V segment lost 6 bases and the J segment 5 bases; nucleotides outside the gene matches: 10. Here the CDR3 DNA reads TGTGCCATCAGGCCGGGACAGGGAGAGGGGACTGAAGCTTTCTTT. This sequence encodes CAIRPGQGEGTEAFF.

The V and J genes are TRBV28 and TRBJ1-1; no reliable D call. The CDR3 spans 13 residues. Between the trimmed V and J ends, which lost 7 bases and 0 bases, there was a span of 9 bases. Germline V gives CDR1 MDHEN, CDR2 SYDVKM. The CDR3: CASNFIMNTEAFF. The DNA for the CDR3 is TGTGCCAGCAATTTTATTATGAACACTGAAGCTTTCTTT.

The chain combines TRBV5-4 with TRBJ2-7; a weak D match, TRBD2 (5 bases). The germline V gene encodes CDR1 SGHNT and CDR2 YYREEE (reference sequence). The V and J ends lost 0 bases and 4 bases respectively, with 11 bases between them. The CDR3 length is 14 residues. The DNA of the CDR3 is TGTGCCAGCAGCTTGGCCACGGGCGGGTACGAGCAGTACTTC. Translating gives CASSLATGGYEQYF.

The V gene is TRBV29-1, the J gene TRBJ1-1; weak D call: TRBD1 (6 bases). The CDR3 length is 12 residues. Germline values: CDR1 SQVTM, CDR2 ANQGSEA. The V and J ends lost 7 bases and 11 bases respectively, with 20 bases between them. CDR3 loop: CSAARTEPVAFF. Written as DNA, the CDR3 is TGCAGCGCTGCGAGGACAGAGCCAGTCGCTTTCTTT.

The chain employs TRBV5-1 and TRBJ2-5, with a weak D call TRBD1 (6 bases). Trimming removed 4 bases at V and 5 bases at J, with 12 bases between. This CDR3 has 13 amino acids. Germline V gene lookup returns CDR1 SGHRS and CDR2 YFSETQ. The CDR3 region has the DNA TGCGCCAGCAGCCATAGTGACAGGGAGACCCAGTACTTC. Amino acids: CASSHSDRETQYF. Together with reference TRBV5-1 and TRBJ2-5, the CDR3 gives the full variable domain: KAGVTQTPRYLIKTRGQQVTLSCSPISGHRSVSWYQQTPGQGLQFLFEYFSETQRNKGNFPGRFSGRQFSNSRSEMNVSTLELGDSALYLCASSHSDRETQYFGPGTRLLVL.

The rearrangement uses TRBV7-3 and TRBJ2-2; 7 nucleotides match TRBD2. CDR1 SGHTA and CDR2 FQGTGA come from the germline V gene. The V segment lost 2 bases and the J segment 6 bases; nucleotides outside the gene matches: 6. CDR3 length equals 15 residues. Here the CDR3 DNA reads TGTGCCAGCAGCTTATGGCCTCGGGAGGCCGGGGAGCTGTTTTTT. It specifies CASSLWPREAGELFF. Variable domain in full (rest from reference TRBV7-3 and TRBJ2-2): GAGVSQTPSNKVTEKGKYVELRCDPISGHTALYWYRQSLGQGPEFLIYFQGTGAADDSGLPNDRFFAVRPEGSVSTLKIQRTERGDSAVYLCASSLWPREAGELFFGEGSRLTVL.

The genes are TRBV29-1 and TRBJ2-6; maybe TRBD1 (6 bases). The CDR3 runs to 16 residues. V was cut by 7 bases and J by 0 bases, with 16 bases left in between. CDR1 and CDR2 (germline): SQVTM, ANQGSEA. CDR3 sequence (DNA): TGCAGCGCAACGACAGGCGACAGCTCTGGGGCCAACGTCCTGACTTTC. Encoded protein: CSATTGDSSGANVLTF.

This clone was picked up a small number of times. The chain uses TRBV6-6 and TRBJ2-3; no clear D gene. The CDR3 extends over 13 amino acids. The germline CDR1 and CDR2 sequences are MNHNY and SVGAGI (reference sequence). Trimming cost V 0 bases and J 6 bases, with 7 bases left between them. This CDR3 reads CASSYSPYDTQYF. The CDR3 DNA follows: TGTGCCAGCAGTTACTCTCCCTACGATACGCAGTATTTT.

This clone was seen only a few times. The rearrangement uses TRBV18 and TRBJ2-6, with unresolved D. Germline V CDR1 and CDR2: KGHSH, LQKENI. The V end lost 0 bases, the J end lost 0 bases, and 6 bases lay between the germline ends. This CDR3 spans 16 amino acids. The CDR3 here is CASSPPQYSGANVLTF. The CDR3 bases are TGTGCCAGCTCACCACCGCAGTACTCTGGGGCCAACGTCCTGACTTTC.

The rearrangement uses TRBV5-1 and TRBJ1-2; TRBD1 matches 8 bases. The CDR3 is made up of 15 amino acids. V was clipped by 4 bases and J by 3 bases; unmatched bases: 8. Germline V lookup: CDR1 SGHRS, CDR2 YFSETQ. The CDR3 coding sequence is TGCGCCAGCAGCCCGGGACAGGATAGTGACTATGGCTACACCTTC. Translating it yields CASSPGQDSDYGYTF.

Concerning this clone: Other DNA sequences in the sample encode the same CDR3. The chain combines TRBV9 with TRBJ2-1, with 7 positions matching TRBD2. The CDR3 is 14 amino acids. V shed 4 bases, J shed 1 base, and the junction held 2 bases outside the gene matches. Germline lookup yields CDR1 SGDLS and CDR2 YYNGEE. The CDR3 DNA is TGTGCCAGCAGCATTAGCGGGTCCTACAATGAGCAGTTCTTC. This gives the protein CASSISGSYNEQFF.

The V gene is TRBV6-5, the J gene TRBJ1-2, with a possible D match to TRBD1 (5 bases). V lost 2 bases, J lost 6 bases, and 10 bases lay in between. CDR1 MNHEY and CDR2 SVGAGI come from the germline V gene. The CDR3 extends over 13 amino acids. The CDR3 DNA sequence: TGTGCCAGCAGTTACAGGCAGGGCAATGGCTACACCTTC. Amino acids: CASSYRQGNGYTF.

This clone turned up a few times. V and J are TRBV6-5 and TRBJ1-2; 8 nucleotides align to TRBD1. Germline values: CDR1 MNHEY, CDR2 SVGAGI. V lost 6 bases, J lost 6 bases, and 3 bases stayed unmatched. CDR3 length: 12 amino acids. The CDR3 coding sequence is TGTGCCAGCAGGACAGGGGATGATGGCTACACCTTC. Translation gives CASRTGDDGYTF.

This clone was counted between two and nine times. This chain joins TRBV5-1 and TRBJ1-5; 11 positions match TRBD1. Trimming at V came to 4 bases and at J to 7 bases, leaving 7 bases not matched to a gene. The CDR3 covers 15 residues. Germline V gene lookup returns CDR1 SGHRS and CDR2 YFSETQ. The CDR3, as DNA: TGCGCCAGCAGCCCCGGGACAGGGGGAGACCAGCCCCAGCATTTT. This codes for CASSPGTGGDQPQHF.

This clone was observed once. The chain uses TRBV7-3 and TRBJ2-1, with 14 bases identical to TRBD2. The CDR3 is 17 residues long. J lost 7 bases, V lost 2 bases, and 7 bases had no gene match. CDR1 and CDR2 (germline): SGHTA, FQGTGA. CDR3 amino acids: CASSLSRTSGRTNEQFF. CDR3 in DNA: TGTGCCAGCAGCTTATCCCGGACTAGCGGGAGGACTAATGAGCAGTTCTTC.

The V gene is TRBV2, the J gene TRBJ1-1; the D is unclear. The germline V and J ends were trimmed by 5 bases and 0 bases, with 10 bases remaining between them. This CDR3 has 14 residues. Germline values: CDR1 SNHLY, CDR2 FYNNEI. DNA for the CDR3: TGTGCCAGCAGTCCATTTACAGTGAACACTGAAGCTTTCTTT. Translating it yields CASSPFTVNTEAFF.

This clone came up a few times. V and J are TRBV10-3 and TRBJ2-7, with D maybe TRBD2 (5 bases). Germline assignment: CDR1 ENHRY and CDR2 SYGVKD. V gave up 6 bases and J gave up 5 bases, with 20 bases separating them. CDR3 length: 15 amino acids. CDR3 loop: CAISEEAAINDEQYF. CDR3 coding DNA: TGTGCCATCAGCGAGGAGGCAGCTATAAATGACGAGCAGTACTTC.

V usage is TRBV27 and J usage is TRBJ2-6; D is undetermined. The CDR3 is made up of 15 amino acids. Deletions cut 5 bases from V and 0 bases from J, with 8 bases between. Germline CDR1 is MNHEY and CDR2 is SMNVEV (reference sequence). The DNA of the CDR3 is TGTGCCAGCAGTCAAGCCTTCTCTGGGGCCAACGTCCTGACTTTC. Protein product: CASSQAFSGANVLTF.

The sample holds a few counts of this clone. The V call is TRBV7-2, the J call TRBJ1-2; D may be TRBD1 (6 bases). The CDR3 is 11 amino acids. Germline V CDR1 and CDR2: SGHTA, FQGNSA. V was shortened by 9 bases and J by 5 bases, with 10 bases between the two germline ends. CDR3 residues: CASGTLYGYTF. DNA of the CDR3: TGTGCCAGTGGGACACTTTATGGCTACACCTTC.

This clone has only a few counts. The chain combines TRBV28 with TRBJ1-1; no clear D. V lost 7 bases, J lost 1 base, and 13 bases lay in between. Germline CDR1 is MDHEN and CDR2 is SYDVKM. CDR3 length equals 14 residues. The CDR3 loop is CASTPGNKNTEAFF. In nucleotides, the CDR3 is TGTGCCAGCACCCCGGGAAACAAGAACACTGAAGCTTTCTTT.

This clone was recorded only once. CDR3 loop: CASSTGQGGNQPQHF. The CDR3 DNA follows: TGTGCCAGCTCAACCGGACAGGGGGGAAATCAGCCCCAGCATTTT. The rearrangement links TRBV18 to TRBJ1-5; 10 nucleotides line up with TRBD1. This CDR3 contains 15 residues. Germline CDR1 is KGHSH and CDR2 is LQKENI. The trim removed 5 bases at V and 4 bases at J, leaving 5 bases unmatched. The variable domain in full, with the rest retrieved from reference TRBV18 and TRBJ1-5, is NAGVMQNPRHLVRRRGQEARLRCSPMKGHSHVYWYRQLPEEGLKFMVYLQKENIIDESGMPKERFSAEFPKEGPSILRIQQVVRGDSAAYFCASSTGQGGNQPQHFGDGTRLSIL.

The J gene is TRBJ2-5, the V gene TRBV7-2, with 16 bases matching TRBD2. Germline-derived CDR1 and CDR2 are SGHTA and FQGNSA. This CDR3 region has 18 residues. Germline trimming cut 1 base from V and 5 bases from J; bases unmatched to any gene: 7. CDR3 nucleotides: TGTGCCAGCAGCTTAGTCGGGACTAGCGGGGGGGCCTGGGAGACCCAGTACTTC. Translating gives CASSLVGTSGGAWETQYF.

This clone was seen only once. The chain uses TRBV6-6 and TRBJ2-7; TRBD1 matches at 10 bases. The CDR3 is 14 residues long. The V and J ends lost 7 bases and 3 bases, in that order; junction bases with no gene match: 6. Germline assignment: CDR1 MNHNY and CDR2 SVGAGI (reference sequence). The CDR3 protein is CASMSGQGVYEQYF. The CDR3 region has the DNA TGTGCCAGCATGAGCGGACAGGGGGTCTACGAGCAGTACTTC.

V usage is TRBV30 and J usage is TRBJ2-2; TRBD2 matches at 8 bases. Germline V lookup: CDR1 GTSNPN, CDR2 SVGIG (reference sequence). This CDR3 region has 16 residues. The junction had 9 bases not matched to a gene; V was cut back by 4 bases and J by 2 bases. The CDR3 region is CAWTGGGERNTGELFF. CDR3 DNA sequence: TGTGCCTGGACGGGGGGGGGAGAGAGAAACACCGGGGAGCTGTTTTTT.

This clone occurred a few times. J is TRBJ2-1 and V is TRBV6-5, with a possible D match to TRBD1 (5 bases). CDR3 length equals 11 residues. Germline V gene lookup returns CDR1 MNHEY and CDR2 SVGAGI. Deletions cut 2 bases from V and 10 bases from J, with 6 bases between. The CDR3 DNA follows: TGTGCCAGCAGTTACCGGACAGAGCAGTTCTTC. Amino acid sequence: CASSYRTEQFF.

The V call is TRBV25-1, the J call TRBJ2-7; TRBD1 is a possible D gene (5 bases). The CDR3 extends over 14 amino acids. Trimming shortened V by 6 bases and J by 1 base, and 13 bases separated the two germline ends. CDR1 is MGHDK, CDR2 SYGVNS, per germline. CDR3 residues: CASSDSPPSYEQYF. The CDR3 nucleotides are TGTGCCAGCAGCGACAGTCCACCTTCCTACGAGCAGTACTTC.

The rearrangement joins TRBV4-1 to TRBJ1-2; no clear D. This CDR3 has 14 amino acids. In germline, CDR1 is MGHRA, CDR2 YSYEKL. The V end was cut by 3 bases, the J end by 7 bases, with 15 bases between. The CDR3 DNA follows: TGCGCCAGCAGCCAGGGAGATGACGGGGTTGGCTACACCTTC. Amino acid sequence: CASSQGDDGVGYTF.

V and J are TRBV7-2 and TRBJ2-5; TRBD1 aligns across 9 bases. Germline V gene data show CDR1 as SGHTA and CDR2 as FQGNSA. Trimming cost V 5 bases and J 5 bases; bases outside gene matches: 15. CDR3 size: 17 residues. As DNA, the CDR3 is TGTGCCAGCAGCCCAACCTCCGGGACAGGGATTTTGGAGACCCAGTACTTC. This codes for CASSPTSGTGILETQYF.

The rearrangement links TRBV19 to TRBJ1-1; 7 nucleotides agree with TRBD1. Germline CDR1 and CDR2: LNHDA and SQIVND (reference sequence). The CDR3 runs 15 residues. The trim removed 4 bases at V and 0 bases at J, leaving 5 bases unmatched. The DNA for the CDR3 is TGTGCCAGTAGTAGTGACAGGGCGATGAACACTGAAGCTTTCTTT. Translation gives CASSSDRAMNTEAFF.

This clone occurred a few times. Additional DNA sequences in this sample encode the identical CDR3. Here the CDR3 DNA reads TGTGCCAGCAGCTTAGGCAGACAAGAGACCCAGTACTTC. Protein sequence: CASSLGRQETQYF. V gene TRBV7-9 combines with J gene TRBJ2-5, with D uncertain. V lost 1 base to trimming and J lost 2 bases, with 5 bases between them. In germline, CDR1 is SEHNR, CDR2 FQNEAQ (reference sequence). The CDR3 is made up of 13 amino acids.

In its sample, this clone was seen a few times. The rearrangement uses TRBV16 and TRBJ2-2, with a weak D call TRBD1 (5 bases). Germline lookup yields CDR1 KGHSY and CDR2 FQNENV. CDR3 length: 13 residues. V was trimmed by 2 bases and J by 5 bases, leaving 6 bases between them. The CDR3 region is CASSQQGTGELFF. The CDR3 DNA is TGTGCCAGCAGCCAACAGGGAACCGGGGAGCTGTTTTTT.